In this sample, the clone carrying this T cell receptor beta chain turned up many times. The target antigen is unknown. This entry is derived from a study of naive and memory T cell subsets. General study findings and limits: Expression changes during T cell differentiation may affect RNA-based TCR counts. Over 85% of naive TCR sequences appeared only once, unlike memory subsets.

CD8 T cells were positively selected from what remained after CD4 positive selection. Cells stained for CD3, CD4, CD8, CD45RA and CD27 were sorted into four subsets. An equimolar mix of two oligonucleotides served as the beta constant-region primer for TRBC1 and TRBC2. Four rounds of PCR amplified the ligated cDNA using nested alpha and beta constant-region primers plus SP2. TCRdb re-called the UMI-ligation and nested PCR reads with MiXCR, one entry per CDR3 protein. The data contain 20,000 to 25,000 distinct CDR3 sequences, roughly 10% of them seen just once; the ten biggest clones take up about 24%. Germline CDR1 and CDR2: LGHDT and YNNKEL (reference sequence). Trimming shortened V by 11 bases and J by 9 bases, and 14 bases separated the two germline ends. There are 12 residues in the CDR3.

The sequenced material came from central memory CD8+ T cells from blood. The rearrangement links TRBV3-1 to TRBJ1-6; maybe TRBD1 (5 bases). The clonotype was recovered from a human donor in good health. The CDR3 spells CASTRGSSPLHF. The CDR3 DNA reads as TGTGCCTCGACAAGGGGCAGTTCACCCCTCCACTTT.